Listed here are 27 T cell receptor beta chains from one sample, sequenced in a study of cytomegalovirus exposure and HLA in healthy donors. Researchers ran the PCR with 60 Vbeta and 13 Jbeta primers. Clones were read by immunoSEQ multiplex PCR, and TCRdb kept only the in-frame ones, dropping some. The sample has approximately 81,000 clones; 60% to 80% are singletons. Sequencing was carried out using PBMCs. All receptors come from a woman aged 45 to 65 in good health and CMV-seropositive.

This rearrangement joins TRBV29-1 to TRBJ2-3; possibly TRBD2 for D (6 bases). Germline V CDR1 and CDR2: SQVTM, ANQGSEA. The CDR3 spans 16 residues. Trimming pared 5 bases from V and 1 base from J, leaving 19 bases between. DNA of the CDR3: TGCAGCGTTAGTGGATACGGAGGGTTTGGCACAGATACGCAGTATTTT. This codes for CSVSGYGGFGTDTQYF.

The chain has TRBV5-6 and TRBJ2-1; 8 positions agree with TRBD2. The germline gives CDR1 SGHDT, CDR2 YYEEEE. The CDR3 is 12 amino acids. V was clipped by 1 base and J by 10 bases; unmatched bases: 1. The CDR3 loop reads CASSLPSGEQFF. CDR3 in DNA: TGTGCCAGCAGCTTGCCTAGCGGGGAGCAGTTCTTC.

The chain joins TRBV29-1 to TRBJ2-2; possibly TRBD1 for D (6 bases). Germline CDR1 and CDR2: SQVTM and ANQGSEA. V was shortened by 4 bases and J by 3 bases, with 9 bases between the two germline ends. The CDR3 is 13 amino acids. CDR3 sequence reads: CSVGQGYTGELFF. Here the CDR3 DNA reads TGCAGCGTTGGGCAGGGGTACACCGGGGAGCTGTTTTTT.

The chain employs TRBV28 and TRBJ2-7; TRBD1 matches 9 bases. With 4 bases clipped from V and 1 base from J, the junction kept 8 bases outside the gene matches. The germline gives CDR1 MDHEN, CDR2 SYDVKM. The CDR3 covers 16 residues. The CDR3 region has the DNA TGTGCCAGCAGTTATGCGTGGGACAGGGCGTCCTACGAGCAGTACTTC. Protein sequence: CASSYAWDRASYEQYF.

The sample holds a few counts of this clone. J is TRBJ2-7 and V is TRBV28; TRBD2 agrees at 8 bases. Germline CDR1 MDHEN, CDR2 SYDVKM. The length of the CDR3 is 15 residues. Losses at the gene ends were 3 bases for V and 3 bases for J; bases not matched to a gene: 7. CDR3 residues: CASSFLGSGSYEQYF. The CDR3 nucleotides read TGTGCCAGCAGTTTTTTGGGGAGCGGGAGCTACGAGCAGTACTTC.

The chain combines TRBV12-5 with TRBJ2-5; 8 bases match TRBD2. Germline V gives CDR1 LGHNT, CDR2 FRNRAP. Trimming cost V 6 bases and J 5 bases; bases outside gene matches: 5. This CDR3 has 13 residues. This chain's CDR3 is CASGPSGSETQYF. In DNA, the CDR3 is TGTGCTAGTGGCCCTAGCGGGTCGGAGACCCAGTACTTC.

This clone showed up just once. The genes are TRBV9 and TRBJ2-3, with 8 nucleotides matching TRBD2. The CDR3 spans 17 residues. V was pared by 0 bases and J by 7 bases, with 13 bases of the junction left unmatched. CDR1 and CDR2 from the germline V gene are SGDLS and YYNGEE. The CDR3 reads CASSVGGAGVVPNTQYF. The CDR3 DNA reads as TGTGCCAGCAGCGTAGGTGGAGCGGGAGTGGTTCCAAATACGCAGTATTTT.

The chain couples TRBV7-9 to TRBJ2-5; TRBD2 agrees at 10 bases. The CDR3 sequence is 16 residues long. V shed 3 bases and J 8 bases; nucleotides not matched to a gene: 12. The V gene's germline CDR1 is SEHNR and CDR2 FQNEAQ (reference sequence). The CDR3 loop reads CASSFSGTSVTPTQYF. In nucleotides, the CDR3 is TGTGCCAGCAGCTTCTCCGGGACTAGCGTAACTCCTACCCAGTACTTC.

The chain joins TRBV6-5 to TRBJ2-1; possibly TRBD1 for D (5 bases). From germline, CDR1 is MNHEY and CDR2 SVGAGI. This CDR3 contains 16 residues. V lost 0 bases to trimming and J lost 6 bases, with 15 bases between them. The CDR3 DNA reads TGTGCCAGCAGTTACTCCAGGGTTATAACAGGCAATGAGCAGTTCTTC. Residues: CASSYSRVITGNEQFF.

The chain couples TRBV7-3 to TRBJ2-1, with 13 nucleotides matching TRBD2. Germline V gene data show CDR1 as SGHTA and CDR2 as FQGTGA. J gave up 8 bases and V 4 bases, and 5 bases lay outside the gene matches. There are 15 residues in the CDR3. CDR3 sequence (DNA): TGTGCCAGCAGCTCTAGGACTAGCGGGAGCTATGAGCAGTTCTTC. Translated: CASSSRTSGSYEQFF.

The chain couples TRBV28 to TRBJ2-7; TRBD1 is a possible D gene (7 bases). The ends were cut back, 6 bases at V and 5 bases at J, with 20 bases in the middle. The germline V gene encodes CDR1 MDHEN and CDR2 SYDVKM. This CDR3 contains 15 residues. The CDR3 DNA sequence: TGTGCCAGCAGCCCACACAGGGGAGGCAGGGACGAGCAGTACTTC. Protein: CASSPHRGGRDEQYF.

The genes are TRBV5-6 and TRBJ2-7; D perhaps matches TRBD1 (7 bases). Germline V CDR1 and CDR2: SGHDT, YYEEEE. V dropped 1 base and J dropped 2 bases, with 19 bases sitting between them. The CDR3 sequence is 17 residues long. This CDR3 is CASSLQGGTGDAYEQYF. The CDR3 DNA reads TGTGCCAGCAGCTTGCAGGGGGGTACGGGAGACGCCTACGAGCAGTACTTC.

V gene TRBV30 combines with J gene TRBJ2-1; 11 nucleotides match TRBD2. The germline V gene has CDR1 GTSNPN and CDR2 SVGIG (reference sequence). With 0 bases clipped from V and 4 bases from J, the junction kept 5 bases outside the gene matches. The CDR3 totals 16 residues. As DNA, the CDR3 is TGTGCCTGGAGTGTACTTCCTAGCGGGAGGTACAATGAGCAGTTCTTC. Translating it yields CAWSVLPSGRYNEQFF.

The chain carries TRBV6-5 and TRBJ2-5, with 10 bases identical to TRBD2. The CDR3 runs to 15 residues. The V segment lost 5 bases and the J segment 4 bases; nucleotides outside the gene matches: 7. Germline CDR1 reads MNHEY; CDR2 reads SVGAGI. This CDR3 reads CASSRLAGALETQYF. The CDR3 DNA reads as TGTGCCAGCAGTCGGCTAGCGGGAGCCTTAGAGACCCAGTACTTC.

The chain combines TRBV10-1 with TRBJ2-3; perhaps TRBD2 as D (6 bases). Germline V gives CDR1 WNHNN, CDR2 SYGVQD (reference sequence). The CDR3 has 14 residues. Trimming removed 3 bases from V and 2 bases from J, with 9 bases in between. CDR3 loop: CASSDERATDTQYF. Here the CDR3 DNA reads TGCGCCAGCAGTGACGAGCGGGCCACAGATACGCAGTATTTT.

As DNA, the CDR3 is TGTGCCAGCAGCTTAGAGACGCCCGGGACAGGGTTGACCGGGGAGCTGTTTTTT. As protein: CASSLETPGTGLTGELFF. The chain joins TRBV7-9 to TRBJ2-2; 9 bases are shared with TRBD1. Losses at the gene ends were 1 base for V and 5 bases for J; bases not matched to a gene: 11. The germline gives CDR1 SEHNR, CDR2 FQNEAQ (reference sequence). The length of the CDR3 is 18 residues.

The J gene is TRBJ2-3, the V gene TRBV19; 12 bases line up with TRBD2. Germline values: CDR1 LNHDA, CDR2 SQIVND (reference sequence). V lost 7 bases and J lost 5; bases outside the gene matches: 7. The CDR3 consists of 15 residues. This chain's CDR3 is CASNRLAGVVDTQYF. CDR3 DNA: TGTGCCAGTAACCGACTAGCGGGAGTGGTAGATACGCAGTATTTT.

This chain links TRBV6-5 with TRBJ2-7; D unresolved. Looked up from germline, CDR1 is MNHEY and CDR2 is SVGAGI. The V end was cut by 6 bases, the J end by 1 base, with 10 bases between. CDR3 length: 13 amino acids. The CDR3, as DNA: TGTGCCAGCAGACCCGACACTTCCTACGAGCAGTACTTC. Amino acid sequence: CASRPDTSYEQYF.

The chain has TRBV18 and TRBJ2-1; 11 bases fit TRBD2. This CDR3 has 16 residues. The V and J ends lost 4 bases and 6 bases, in that order; junction bases with no gene match: 8. From germline, CDR1 is KGHSH and CDR2 LQKENI. This CDR3 is CASSRPTSGSFNEQFF. CDR3 DNA: TGTGCCAGCTCACGGCCAACTAGCGGGAGCTTCAATGAGCAGTTCTTC.

The V gene is TRBV28, the J gene TRBJ1-1; D is perhaps TRBD1 (6 bases). Germline V gene data show CDR1 as MDHEN and CDR2 as SYDVKM. This CDR3 spans 14 amino acids. Trimming removed 4 bases at V and 10 bases at J, with 19 bases between. DNA of the CDR3: TGTGCCAGCAGTTCACAGGGTGGGAGTACTTTAGCTTTCTTT. Residues: CASSSQGGSTLAFF.

This chain connects TRBV7-2 to TRBJ1-1; perhaps TRBD1 as D (5 bases). The CDR3 extends over 17 amino acids. The V gene's germline CDR1 is SGHTA and CDR2 FQGNSA. The V and J ends lost 5 bases and 1 base respectively, with 20 bases between them. The CDR3 here is CASSARLRVIWNTEAFF. Written as DNA, the CDR3 is TGTGCCAGCAGCGCCCGCCTCAGGGTAATCTGGAACACTGAAGCTTTCTTT.

The gene calls are TRBV7-6 and TRBJ1-5; no clear D. The germline CDR1 and CDR2 sequences are SGHVS and FNYEAQ. CDR3 length equals 12 residues. V dropped 3 bases and J dropped 6 bases, with 6 bases sitting between them. CDR3: CASSLEGQPQHF. The CDR3 DNA reads as TGTGCCAGCAGCTTGGAGGGTCAGCCCCAGCATTTT.

The chain recombines TRBV18 with TRBJ2-7; 9 bases agree with TRBD1. Germline V gives CDR1 KGHSH, CDR2 LQKENI. The CDR3 consists of 16 residues. Trimming cost V 3 bases and J 5 bases; bases outside gene matches: 11. The CDR3 region is CASSPPGQGPRNEQYF. In DNA, the CDR3 is TGTGCCAGCTCACCGCCGGGACAGGGTCCCCGTAACGAGCAGTACTTC.

The J gene is TRBJ1-5, the V gene TRBV19; D ambiguous. Germline-derived CDR1 and CDR2 are LNHDA and SQIVND (reference sequence). The CDR3 totals 15 residues. V dropped 3 bases and J dropped 1 base, with 10 bases sitting between them. The DNA for the CDR3 is TGTGCCAGTAGTATCGGCGGAGGAAGCAATCAGCCCCAGCATTTT. It specifies CASSIGGGSNQPQHF.

V is TRBV5-1 and J is TRBJ1-1; D may be TRBD1 (5 bases). Trimming stripped 4 bases from V and 1 base from J, with 14 bases between. The CDR3 extends over 15 amino acids. The germline gives CDR1 SGHRS, CDR2 YFSETQ. The CDR3 loop reads CASSPRVGQNTEAFF. CDR3 coding DNA: TGCGCCAGCAGCCCCCGGGTGGGGCAGAACACTGAAGCTTTCTTT.

This chain uses TRBV9 with TRBJ1-5; D unclear. CDR3 length equals 15 residues. V gave up 3 bases and J gave up 4 bases, with 14 bases separating them. Germline V CDR1 and CDR2: SGDLS, YYNGEE. As DNA, the CDR3 is TGTGCCAGCAGCGCGCCGGGGAGCATTAATCAGCCCCAGCATTTT. Translated, it gives CASSAPGSINQPQHF.

This chain uses TRBV2 with TRBJ1-3; 9 bases align to TRBD1. This CDR3 has 14 residues. The V segment lost 4 bases and the J segment 3 bases; nucleotides outside the gene matches: 1. The germline V gene has CDR1 SNHLY and CDR2 FYNNEI. The CDR3 nucleotides are TGTGCCAGCAGTGGGACAGGGGATGGAAACACCATATATTTT. Amino acid sequence: CASSGTGDGNTIYF.